The next 30 T cell receptor beta chains were all read from a single sample in a study of cytomegalovirus exposure and HLA in healthy donors. PCR involved 60 Vbeta and 13 Jbeta primers. Produced via immunoSEQ multiplex PCR; TCRdb's table is partial and in-frame only. The data hold 140,000 to 150,000 clones, with approximately 84% observed a single time. Sequencing input: PBMCs. These receptors were taken from a woman aged 55-69 years in good health and CMV-seropositive.

The J gene is TRBJ2-7, the V gene TRBV29-1, with a weak D call TRBD2 (5 bases). Germline V gene sequence: CDR1 SQVTM, CDR2 ANQGSEA. The CDR3 has 12 residues. With 5 bases removed from V and 5 bases from J, the gap between germline ends came to 13 bases. Here the CDR3 reads CSVTEGWDEQYF. The DNA for the CDR3 is TGCAGCGTTACCGAGGGTTGGGACGAGCAGTACTTC.

The V call is TRBV6-1, the J call TRBJ1-2, with 7 bases matching TRBD1. After removal of 8 bases from V and 3 bases from J, the junction contained 6 bases not matched to a gene. Germline assignment: CDR1 MNHNS and CDR2 SASEGT. CDR3 length: 13 residues. CDR3 region: CASGLDRHYGYTF. Written as DNA, the CDR3 is TGTGCCAGCGGGTTGGACAGGCACTATGGCTACACCTTC.

The rearrangement joins TRBV15 to TRBJ1-1; 7 nucleotides align to TRBD1. The CDR3 sequence is 13 residues long. CDR1 is LNHNV, CDR2 YYDKDF, per germline (reference sequence). V lost 2 bases, J lost 11 bases, and 8 bases stayed unmatched. The CDR3 region has the DNA TGTGCCACCAGCAGAACCGAGACAGGGTGGGCTTTCTTT. Encoded protein: CATSRTETGWAFF.

The chain has TRBV11-3 and TRBJ1-1; possible D gene TRBD1, 5 bases. Germline-derived CDR1 and CDR2 are SGHNT and YENEEA. V was cut by 0 bases and J by 3 bases, with 14 bases left in between. This CDR3 has 16 amino acids. In DNA, the CDR3 is TGTGCCAGCAGCTTAGATATTCCCGGCAGGGACACTGAAGCTTTCTTT. This translates into CASSLDIPGRDTEAFF.

This sequence joins TRBV7-2 and TRBJ2-5; perhaps TRBD2 as D (6 bases). Trimming pared 1 base from V and 7 bases from J, leaving 13 bases between. CDR3 length: 14 residues. Germline assignment: CDR1 SGHTA and CDR2 FQGNSA. The CDR3 protein is CASSLGRGVGTQYF. CDR3 nucleotide sequence: TGTGCCAGCAGCTTAGGTCGCGGGGTGGGGACCCAGTACTTC.

This clone was seen a handful of times. This chain joins TRBV4-1 and TRBJ1-4; D gene uncertain. The V end lost 0 bases, the J end lost 3 bases, and 8 bases lay between the germline ends. In germline, CDR1 is MGHRA, CDR2 YSYEKL. This CDR3 has 15 amino acids. CDR3 residues: CASSQEGQSNEKLFF. Written as DNA, the CDR3 is TGCGCCAGCAGCCAAGAGGGCCAGTCTAATGAAAAACTGTTTTTT.

The J gene is TRBJ2-5, the V gene TRBV7-9; 11 bases line up with TRBD2. Germline CDR1 SEHNR, CDR2 FQNEAQ (reference sequence). CDR3 length: 18 residues. The trim removed 1 base at V and 0 bases at J, leaving 7 bases unmatched. The CDR3 DNA follows: TGTGCCAGCAGCTTAGGGACTAGCGGGTCAGGCCACCAAGAGACCCAGTACTTC. Protein sequence: CASSLGTSGSGHQETQYF.

The rearrangement joins TRBV29-1 to TRBJ2-1, with 11 bases identical to TRBD2. Per germline, CDR1 SQVTM and CDR2 ANQGSEA. V shed 3 bases and J 7 bases; nucleotides not matched to a gene: 8. This CDR3 contains 15 residues. The chain's CDR3 is CSVELAGGIGNEQFF. The CDR3 DNA is TGCAGCGTTGAGCTAGCGGGAGGCATTGGGAATGAGCAGTTCTTC.

The rearrangement links TRBV7-2 to TRBJ2-7; D gene ambiguous. Germline V lookup: CDR1 SGHTA, CDR2 FQGNSA. With 2 bases removed from V and 0 bases from J, the gap between germline ends came to 5 bases. The CDR3 covers 13 residues. CDR3 region: CASSLSSSYEQYF. CDR3 bases: TGTGCCAGCAGCTTATCCAGCTCCTACGAGCAGTACTTC.

The chain is built from TRBV4-3 and TRBJ1-5; unclear D gene. V lost 0 bases and J 0 bases, leaving 6 bases between the germline ends. The CDR3 is 15 amino acids. Germline V lookup: CDR1 LGHNA, CDR2 YSLEER. CDR3 amino acids: CASSQDRYSNQPQHF. As DNA, the CDR3 is TGCGCCAGCAGCCAAGATCGGTATAGCAATCAGCCCCAGCATTTT.

This clone has only one observation. The J gene is TRBJ1-6, the V gene TRBV5-1, with no clear D. The germline V gene has CDR1 SGHRS and CDR2 YFSETQ. The CDR3 has 15 amino acids. V shed 7 bases and J shed 1 base, with 12 bases lying between them. The CDR3 sequence is CASGEGESYNSPLHF. CDR3 DNA: TGCGCCAGCGGGGAGGGAGAGTCCTATAATTCACCCCTCCACTTT.

The gene calls are TRBV7-6 and TRBJ2-7; tentative D call: TRBD1 (8 bases). Germline V gene lookup returns CDR1 SGHVS and CDR2 FNYEAQ. Trimming removed 5 bases at V and 5 bases at J, with 19 bases between. The CDR3 loop spans 15 amino acids. The CDR3 DNA reads as TGTGCCAGCAGCGGGGGGGGGCAGGGGGCCCACGAGCAGTACTTC. Translating it yields CASSGGGQGAHEQYF.

CDR3 region: CASSSTPGVSGNTIYF. CDR3 coding DNA: TGTGCCAGCAGCTCTACCCCAGGCGTCTCTGGAAACACCATATATTTT. This chain connects TRBV5-4 to TRBJ1-3; D ambiguous. V lost 3 bases, J lost 0 bases, and 13 bases lay in between. Germline lookup yields CDR1 SGHNT and CDR2 YYREEE (reference sequence). This CDR3 has 16 amino acids.

The chain joins TRBV18 to TRBJ2-1; D remains ambiguous. CDR1 and CDR2 (germline): KGHSH, LQKENI. Trimming took 3 bases from V and 2 from J, leaving 5 bases between them. CDR3 length: 13 residues. In nucleotides, the CDR3 is TGTGCCAGCTCACCTGGAGCCTACAATGAGCAGTTCTTC. Residues: CASSPGAYNEQFF.

This rearrangement joins TRBV9 to TRBJ1-2; D remains unclear. From germline, CDR1 is SGDLS and CDR2 YYNGEE. The CDR3 is 15 amino acids. V was shortened by 3 bases and J by 2 bases, with 14 bases between the two germline ends. The CDR3 DNA is TGTGCCAGCAGCGAGTTCGCAACAGAGAACTATGGCTACACCTTC. Translating it yields CASSEFATENYGYTF.

This clone came up once. The V gene is TRBV5-1, the J gene TRBJ2-5; 7 bases fit TRBD2. CDR3 length: 12 residues. The V segment lost 4 bases and the J segment 11 bases; nucleotides outside the gene matches: 8. Germline V gives CDR1 SGHRS, CDR2 YFSETQ. CDR3 region: CASSGGAGEQYF. The DNA for the CDR3 is TGCGCCAGCAGCGGCGGGGCGGGAGAGCAGTACTTC. Full variable domain (remainder filled in from reference TRBV5-1 and TRBJ2-5): KAGVTQTPRYLIKTRGQQVTLSCSPISGHRSVSWYQQTPGQGLQFLFEYFSETQRNKGNFPGRFSGRQFSNSRSEMNVSTLELGDSALYLCASSGGAGEQYFGPGTRLLVL.

The chain links TRBV27 to TRBJ2-1; D remains unclear. CDR1 is MNHEY, CDR2 SMNVEV, per germline (reference sequence). The CDR3 extends over 12 amino acids. V was trimmed by 8 bases and J by 7 bases, leaving 12 bases between them. For the CDR3, the DNA is TGTGCCAGCGGATGGAACGGGAATGAGCAGTTCTTC. It is translated as CASGWNGNEQFF.

The chain has TRBV5-4 and TRBJ1-2, with D hard to call. This CDR3 spans 16 amino acids. Germline V lookup: CDR1 SGHNT, CDR2 YYREEE (reference sequence). Trimming took 2 bases from V and 1 from J, leaving 15 bases between them. CDR3 DNA sequence: TGTGCCAGCAGCTTCACAACCGGGAGCCATAACTATGGCTACACCTTC. This codes for CASSFTTGSHNYGYTF.

The chain links TRBV7-2 to TRBJ2-7; perhaps TRBD2 as D (6 bases). V lost 0 bases to trimming and J lost 6 bases, with 9 bases between them. CDR3 length equals 13 residues. The V gene's germline CDR1 is SGHTA and CDR2 FQGNSA. The CDR3 sequence: CASSLAGGREQYF. The CDR3 nucleotides are TGTGCCAGCAGCTTAGCGGGAGGTCGCGAGCAGTACTTC. The full variable domain, completed using reference TRBV7-2 and TRBJ2-7, is GAGVSQSPSNKVTEKGKDVELRCDPISGHTALYWYRQSLGQGLEFLIYFQGNSAPDKSGLPSDRFSAERTGGSVSTLTIQRTQQEDSAVYLCASSLAGGREQYFGPGTRLTVT.

The chain employs TRBV28 and TRBJ1-5, with TRBD1 identical over 8 bases. The CDR3 has 16 amino acids. Per germline, CDR1 MDHEN and CDR2 SYDVKM. V lost 6 bases to trimming and J lost 3 bases; unmatched junction nucleotides: 10. CDR3 sequence (DNA): TGTGCCAGCAGCCCCAGGTTGGGACAGGTCAATCAGCCCCAGCATTTT. It codes for CASSPRLGQVNQPQHF.

This clone showed up just a few times. V is TRBV28 and J is TRBJ1-5, with D possibly TRBD1 on 5 matching bases. The germline V gene has CDR1 MDHEN and CDR2 SYDVKM. The CDR3 covers 13 residues. Trimming left V 6 bases short and J 4 bases short, with 10 bases between. Here the CDR3 DNA reads TGTGCCAGCAGCTCAGGGTGGAATCAGCCCCAGCATTTT. It codes for CASSSGWNQPQHF. The full variable domain, in which reference TRBV28 and TRBJ1-5 provide the parts outside the CDR3, is DVKVTQSSRYLVKRTGEKVFLECVQDMDHENMFWYRQDPGLGLRLIYFSYDVKMKEKGDIPEGYSVSREKKERFSLILESASTNQTSMYLCASSSGWNQPQHFGDGTRLSIL.

The J gene is TRBJ1-4, the V gene TRBV5-1; perhaps TRBD1 as D (6 bases). The CDR3 consists of 15 residues. V was clipped by 1 base and J by 6 bases, with 13 bases between them. Germline V gene data show CDR1 as SGHRS and CDR2 as YFSETQ. For the CDR3, the DNA is TGCGCCAGCAGCTTGACCGGACAGTCGGATGAAAAACTGTTTTTT. It codes for CASSLTGQSDEKLFF.

The gene calls are TRBV6-6 and TRBJ1-5; D not certain. The germline V gene encodes CDR1 MNHNY and CDR2 SVGAGI (reference sequence). V was trimmed by 4 bases and J by 0 bases, leaving 10 bases between them. The CDR3 length is 15 residues. CDR3 residues: CASSSGVGSNQPQHF. For the CDR3, the DNA is TGTGCCAGCAGTTCCGGAGTCGGTAGCAATCAGCCCCAGCATTTT.

The chain employs TRBV7-2 and TRBJ2-3; the D gene is possibly TRBD2 (6 bases). V was trimmed by 5 bases and J by 2 bases, leaving 17 bases between them. Germline lookup yields CDR1 SGHTA and CDR2 FQGNSA. There are 16 residues in the CDR3. CDR3 loop: CASSLPQDYSTDTQYF. DNA of the CDR3: TGTGCCAGCAGCCTCCCCCAGGACTATTCCACAGATACGCAGTATTTT.

Concerning this clone: The sample has other DNA sequences that encode this CDR3 too. This sequence joins TRBV6-5 and TRBJ2-7, with D possibly matching TRBD2 (6 bases). The CDR3 is 13 residues long. V gave up 6 bases and J gave up 3 bases, with 12 bases separating them. In germline, CDR1 is MNHEY, CDR2 SVGAGI. The CDR3 nucleotides read TGTGCCAGCAGCCTGGGGACTTTCTACGAGCAGTACTTC. As protein: CASSLGTFYEQYF.

The chain combines TRBV28 with TRBJ2-3; 11 bases fit TRBD2. This CDR3 comprises 16 residues. V shed 7 bases and J 5 bases; nucleotides not matched to a gene: 11. Germline CDR1 and CDR2: MDHEN and SYDVKM. CDR3 nucleotide sequence: TGTGCCAGCAATCTAATAGCGGGAGGGCCTAGAGATACGCAGTATTTT. Its translation: CASNLIAGGPRDTQYF. The whole variable domain, filled in from reference TRBV28 and TRBJ2-3, reads DVKVTQSSRYLVKRTGEKVFLECVQDMDHENMFWYRQDPGLGLRLIYFSYDVKMKEKGDIPEGYSVSREKKERFSLILESASTNQTSMYLCASNLIAGGPRDTQYFGPGTRLTVL.

This chain uses TRBV10-3 with TRBJ1-2; 8 bases are shared with TRBD1. The ends lost 5 bases at V and 8 bases at J; junction bases unmatched: 10. Germline CDR1 and CDR2: ENHRY and SYGVKD. This CDR3 has 14 residues. In DNA, the CDR3 is TGTGCCATCAGTCCGGAAATGACAGGGGACGGCTACACCTTC. Its translation: CAISPEMTGDGYTF.

The rearrangement joins TRBV7-2 to TRBJ1-2; 9 nucleotides agree with TRBD1. V was pared by 2 bases and J by 5 bases, with 3 bases of the junction left unmatched. This CDR3 spans 14 amino acids. The V gene's germline CDR1 is SGHTA and CDR2 FQGNSA. CDR3 sequence reads: CASSLNRGRYGYTF. CDR3 sequence (DNA): TGTGCCAGCAGCTTAAACAGGGGGCGGTATGGCTACACCTTC.

V gene TRBV21-1 combines with J gene TRBJ1-5. TRBV21-1 counts as a pseudogene. The CDR3 totals 16 residues. CDR3 bases: TGTGCCAGCAGCAAAGTCTGGGGGGGGGCTGGTCAGCCCCAGCATTTT. This encodes CASSKVWGGAGQPQHF.

This clone came up once. The chain uses TRBV6-6 and TRBJ1-1, with a tentative D call TRBD1 (6 bases). This CDR3 is 15 amino acids long. V was shortened by 2 bases and J by 3 bases, with 13 bases between the two germline ends. Germline CDR1 reads MNHNY; CDR2 reads SVGAGI (reference sequence). CDR3 sequence (DNA): TGTGCCAGCAGTTACGGGCAGGGGACGGACACTGAAGCTTTCTTT. Amino acid sequence: CASSYGQGTDTEAFF.